The sequence of this TCR beta chain was determined in a study of blood T cell repertoires in COVID-19. Across the whole study: Material from acute and convalescent COVID-19 was sourced from the United States, Italy and Spain. PBMCs, B-cell-depleted T cells, or T cells provided the cDNA or gDNA that made up the material.

The germline CDR1 and CDR2 sequences are SEHNR and FQNEAQ (reference sequence). This CDR3 contains 15 residues. Trimming shortened V by 7 bases and J by 8 bases, and 18 bases separated the two germline ends. Study processing details: Quantification of nucleated cells was approximated via reference gene primer amplification. Assay used: immunoSEQ multiplex PCR; TCRdb lists only in-frame clones, some missing. From that table come the V and J calls and clone size; the DNA was used to work out D and trimming. The table includes about 120,000 clones, over 75% detected once. The chain uses TRBV7-9 and TRBJ1-6, with D possibly TRBD1 on 6 matching bases. The receptor's source is a man in his 60s with active or convalescent COVID-19. Sequenced material: peripheral blood. CDR3 coding DNA: TGTGCCAGCACCCAAGGGGGGGGCTGGGATTCACCCCTCCACTTT. It specifies CASTQGGGWDSPLHF.